This is a list of T cell receptor beta chains from one sample in a study of human T cells and chemical hapten exposure. TCRdb redid the calling of the RACE reads with MiXCR, one entry per CDR3 protein. The sample yields 180,000 or so distinct CDR3 sequences, approximately 31% seen once. Specimen: whole blood, collected in connection with sensitization to the hapten diphenylcyclopropenone (DPC). All receptors derive from a woman in her twenties or thirties with alopecia areata. Some clones in this sample may be carry-over from other donors' samples. The CDR3 runs from the conserved cysteine through the conserved F or W. The D gene is left open where the match is weak. Not every row has a clone size; where given, it reads once, few, many or a size class.

D gene	V gene	clone size	CDR3 length	J gene	CDR3 protein	CDR3 DNA
.	TRBV20-1	.	14	TRBJ2-7	CSAQKSTGTYEQYF	TGCAGTGCTCAAAAATCGACGGGGACCTACGAGCAGTACTTC
.	TRBV7-8	few	14	TRBJ1-5	CASSLAHRDQPQHF	TGTGCCAGCAGCTTAGCGCATAGAGATCAGCCCCAGCATTTT
TRBD2	TRBV6-2/TRBV6-3	once	15	TRBJ2-2	CASRISGTQPGELFF	TGTGCCAGCAGGATTAGCGGGACCCAGCCCGGGGAGCTGTTTTTT
.	TRBV11-2	.	15	TRBJ2-7	CASSLGQLSSYEQYF	TGTGCCAGCAGCTTGGGACAACTGAGCTCCTACGAGCAGTACTTC
.	TRBV29-1	.	12	TRBJ2-7	CSVEVVEYEQYF	TGCAGCGTTGAAGTGGTCGAATACGAGCAGTACTTC
TRBD2	TRBV5-1	.	15	TRBJ2-1	CASSLGLGGGNEQFF	TGCGCCAGCAGCCTCGGACTAGGAGGTGGTAATGAGCAGTTCTTC
.	TRBV3-1	once	16	TRBJ1-5	CAGSQGQPGINQPQHF	TGTGCCGGCAGCCAAGGACAGCCCGGAATCAATCAGCCCCAGCATTTT
TRBD1	TRBV20-1	few	15	TRBJ1-1	CSAGGQASGNTEAFF	TGCAGTGCTGGAGGACAGGCGAGCGGCAACACTGAAGCTTTCTTT
.	TRBV29-1	.	10	TRBJ1-1	CSGYDTEAFF	TGCAGCGGTTATGACACTGAAGCTTTCTTT
.	TRBV9	.	13	TRBJ2-5	CASSPAPAETQYF	TGTGCCAGCAGCCCCGCTCCAGCAGAGACCCAGTACTTC
.	TRBV29-1	.	13	TRBJ1-2	CSVERAGVYGYTF	TGCAGCGTTGAACGGGCAGGGGTCTATGGCTACACCTTC
.	TRBV10-3	.	14	TRBJ1-2	CAISESRTAYGYTF	TGTGCCATCAGTGAGTCTAGGACAGCCTATGGCTACACCTTC
TRBD1	TRBV6-1	few	14	TRBJ2-1	CASIKQGAHNEQFF	TGTGCCAGCATAAAACAGGGGGCTCACAATGAGCAGTTCTTC
.	TRBV7-9	.	14	TRBJ1-3	CASSHPHSGNTIYF	TGTGCCAGCAGCCATCCCCACTCTGGAAACACCATATATTTT
TRBD1	TRBV29-1	.	14	TRBJ1-1	CSVSTRGLGTEAFF	TGCAGCGTTTCCACCAGGGGGCTCGGCACTGAAGCTTTCTTT
TRBD2	TRBV10-3	.	16	TRBJ2-1	CASFEAGGGNYNEQFF	TGTGCCAGCTTCGAAGCGGGAGGCGGAAACTACAATGAGCAGTTCTTC
.	TRBV7-2	.	13	TRBJ2-5	CASSPFIPETQYF	TGTGCCAGCAGCCCTTTTATACCGGAGACCCAGTACTTC
.	TRBV24-1	.	17	TRBJ2-2	CATSEVPGQQNTGELFF	TGTGCCACCAGTGAAGTTCCGGGACAACAAAACACCGGGGAGCTGTTTTTT
.	TRBV20-1	.	15	TRBJ1-5	CSARPSGRTNQPQHF	TGCAGTGCTAGACCATCGGGCCGTACGAATCAGCCCCAGCATTTT
.	TRBV29-1	.	13	TRBJ2-3	CSVRGGAIDTQYF	TGCAGCGTTCGAGGGGGGGCCATAGATACGCAGTATTTT
TRBD1	TRBV29-1	.	13	TRBJ2-7	CSVETTGGGEQYF	TGCAGCGTTGAGACGACAGGGGGCGGCGAGCAGTACTTC
.	TRBV29-1	.	12	TRBJ1-1	CSVEDRNTEAFF	TGCAGCGTTGAGGACCGGAACACTGAAGCTTTCTTT
.	TRBV6-2/TRBV6-3	.	12	TRBJ2-1	CASAPVGNEQFF	TGTGCCAGCGCCCCAGTGGGGAATGAGCAGTTCTTC
TRBD2	TRBV30	few	15	TRBJ2-1	CAWSVTSGGAGEQFF	TGTGCCTGGAGTGTCACTAGCGGGGGGGCCGGGGAGCAGTTCTTC
.	TRBV5-1	.	15	TRBJ2-3	CASSRDKGGTDTQYF	TGCGCCAGCAGTCGGGACAAGGGGGGCACAGATACGCAGTATTTT
.	TRBV29-1	.	13	TRBJ2-3	CSVVGQSTDTQYF	TGCAGCGTTGTCGGACAGAGCACAGATACGCAGTATTTT
.	TRBV7-9	many	12	TRBJ2-3	CASSFDTDTQYF	TGTGCCAGCAGCTTCGACACAGATACGCAGTATTTT
TRBD1	TRBV20-1	many	14	TRBJ1-3	CSAADRGRGNTIYF	TGCAGTGCCGCGGACAGGGGAAGAGGAAACACCATATATTTT
TRBD2	TRBV7-9	.	15	TRBJ2-1	CASSLDAGAYNEQFF	TGTGCCAGCAGCTTAGATGCGGGGGCCTACAATGAGCAGTTCTTC
.	TRBV5-1	once	14	TRBJ1-1	CASSGGRMNTEAFF	TGCGCCAGCAGCGGGGGAAGAATGAACACTGAAGCTTTCTTT
.	TRBV28	.	15	TRBJ2-3	CASSVGLQSTDTQYF	TGTGCCAGCAGTGTGGGACTGCAAAGCACAGATACGCAGTATTTT
.	TRBV20-1	.	11	TRBJ2-1	CSARQVLEQFF	TGCAGTGCTCGACAGGTTTTGGAGCAGTTCTTC
TRBD1	TRBV19	.	16	TRBJ1-5	CASSRDRANSNQPQHF	TGTGCCAGTAGTAGGGACAGGGCTAATAGCAATCAGCCCCAGCATTTT
.	TRBV20-1	few	12	TRBJ1-1	CSARVLAAGAFF	TGCAGTGCTAGAGTCCTCGCTGCGGGGGCTTTCTTT
.	TRBV28	few	12	TRBJ1-1	CANILLNTEAFF	TGTGCCAACATATTACTGAACACTGAAGCTTTCTTT
.	TRBV28	.	15	TRBJ1-5	CASSFWRGTNQPQHF	TGTGCCAGCAGTTTTTGGAGGGGGACGAATCAGCCCCAGCATTTT
.	TRBV30	.	13	TRBJ2-1	CAWSVLDHHEQFF	TGTGCCTGGAGTGTACTGGACCACCATGAGCAGTTCTTC
.	TRBV7-9	.	17	TRBJ1-2	CASSSASGTQPNYGYTF	TGTGCCAGCAGCTCCGCCAGCGGGACCCAACCGAACTATGGCTACACCTTC
TRBD2	TRBV20-1	.	15	TRBJ2-1	CSARDEAGGDNEQFF	TGCAGTGCTAGAGATGAGGCGGGAGGGGACAATGAGCAGTTCTTC
.	TRBV29-1	once	15	TRBJ2-2	CSIEDGDRQTGELFF	TGCAGCATTGAAGACGGGGACCGTCAGACCGGGGAGCTGTTTTTT
TRBD1	TRBV28	.	15	TRBJ1-4	CASSLLSTGGEKLFF	TGTGCCAGCAGTTTATTATCGACAGGGGGTGAAAAACTGTTTTTT
TRBD2	TRBV6-6	.	17	TRBJ2-2	CASSYSRLAGPLGELFF	TGTGCCAGCAGTTACTCGAGGCTAGCGGGGCCGTTAGGGGAGCTGTTTTTT
TRBD1	TRBV5-1	.	16	TRBJ1-3	CASRSDRGRRGNTIYF	TGCGCCAGCCGAAGTGACAGGGGGCGACGAGGAAACACCATATATTTT